This T cell receptor beta chain was observed in a study of blood T cell repertoires in COVID-19. About the research overall: T cells, B-cell-depleted T cells, or PBMCs supplied cDNA or gDNA.

The junction had 6 bases not matched to a gene; V was cut back by 5 bases and J by 7 bases. This CDR3 spans 14 amino acids. CDR1 and CDR2 from the germline V gene are SGHTA and FQGNSA. The cohort comprised adults aged 18 to 89 years residing in under 25 US areas. Cohort allocation depended upon clinical history that participants reported. Symptom resolution, clearance, or two negative PCRs marked the recovered donors of Cohort 3. Libraries were prepared by immunoSEQ multiplex PCR; TCRdb keeps only in-frame clonotypes and omits some of them. The sample contains over 150,000 clones, around 73% of which appear only once.

The sequencing sample was made of PBMCs or T cells enriched from blood (not recorded which). The clonotype was recovered from a woman between 45 and 65 years old who had recovered from COVID-19. The chain uses TRBV7-2 and TRBJ2-2, with 8 bases aligning to TRBD1. The CDR3 here is CASSSQGAGGELFF. In DNA, the CDR3 is TGTGCCAGCAGCAGCCAGGGGGCTGGCGGGGAGCTGTTTTTT.